There are many counts of the clone carrying this TCR beta chain. TCRdb analysed the 5' RACE reads with MiXCR anew, one entry per CDR3 protein. The sample records approximately 39,000 distinct CDR3 sequences, 6.5% to 8.5% being singletons. CDR1 is DFQATT, CDR2 SNEGSKA, per germline (reference sequence). The CDR3 is 10 residues long. Trimming took off 3 bases at V and 7 bases at J, with 7 bases between the two ends. These data originate in a study of neurological immune-mediated disorders. The chain is built from TRBV20-1 and TRBJ2-7; D ambiguous. The TCR was taken from a man aged 50-60 years in good health. The sequenced material came from CD4+ T cells from blood. The CDR3 coding sequence is TGCAGTGCTAGGACGCCGGAGCAGTACTTC. This codes for CSARTPEQYF.